Listed below are T cell receptor beta chains from one sample, sequenced in a study of cytomegalovirus exposure and HLA in healthy donors. Produced via immunoSEQ multiplex PCR; TCRdb's table is partial and in-frame only. Among roughly 200,000 clones listed, about 80% were seen once. The sequenced sample consisted of PBMCs. These receptors all come from a man aged 25-45 years in good health and CMV-seronegative. The CDR3 runs from the conserved cysteine through the conserved F or W. A D gene is named only where the DNA matches it firmly. Not every row has a clone size; where given, it reads once, few, many or a size class.

v_gene	abundance	j_gene	len	d_gene	CDR3aa	CDR3nt
TRBV9	NA	TRBJ2-3	14	NA	CASSVSRVTDTQYF	TGTGCCAGCAGCGTAAGCCGGGTTACAGATACGCAGTATTTT
TRBV5-6	NA	TRBJ2-2	15	NA	CATFGLATPPGELFF	TGTGCCACCTTCGGGCTAGCGACCCCCCCCGGGGAGCTGTTTTTT
TRBV28	NA	TRBJ2-1	18	TRBD2	CASSISGRGRTSYNEQFF	TGTGCCAGCAGTATTAGCGGGAGGGGAAGAACATCCTACAATGAGCAGTTCTTC
TRBV18	NA	TRBJ2-2	18	TRBD2	CASSPPTSGSFNTGELFF	TGTGCCAGCTCACCACCGACTAGCGGGAGTTTCAACACCGGGGAGCTGTTTTTT
TRBV6-1	once	TRBJ1-4	14	NA	CASSDPSMGRKLFF	TGTGCCAGCAGTGACCCCTCCATGGGGAGAAAACTGTTTTTT
TRBV2	few	TRBJ2-3	13	TRBD2	CASSAMGGDTQYF	TGTGCCAGCAGTGCCATGGGGGGGGATACGCAGTATTTT
TRBV11-1	NA	TRBJ2-7	14	TRBD1	CASSLRDRSYEQYF	TGTGCCAGCAGCTTACGGGACAGATCCTACGAGCAGTACTTC
TRBV7-6	NA	TRBJ2-1	13	NA	CASSPWRDNEQFF	TGTGCCAGCAGCCCCTGGAGGGACAATGAGCAGTTCTTC
TRBV11-2	NA	TRBJ2-2	16	TRBD2	CASSLFPSGRTGELFF	TGTGCCAGCAGCTTATTCCCTAGCGGGAGAACCGGGGAGCTGTTTTTT
TRBV10-2	NA	TRBJ2-7	13	TRBD1	CASSPGGFYEQYF	TGCGCCAGCAGCCCAGGGGGCTTCTACGAGCAGTACTTC
TRBV14	NA	TRBJ2-7	14	TRBD2	CASSQDSSGDEQYF	TGTGCCAGCAGCCAAGATAGTAGCGGGGACGAGCAGTACTTC
TRBV2	NA	TRBJ2-1	14	TRBD2	CASSVSGASLPQFF	TGTGCCAGCAGTGTGAGCGGGGCCTCGCTCCCGCAGTTCTTC
TRBV29-1	NA	TRBJ2-2	14	NA	CSVISGLNTGELFF	TGCAGCGTGATATCGGGACTGAACACCGGGGAGCTGTTTTTT
TRBV2	NA	TRBJ2-7	14	TRBD2	CANRLADLSYEQYF	TGTGCCAACAGACTAGCGGACCTCTCCTACGAGCAGTACTTC
TRBV28	NA	TRBJ2-7	15	TRBD2	CASSSLAGGVGEQYF	TGTGCCAGCAGTAGTCTAGCGGGAGGTGTGGGCGAGCAGTACTTC
TRBV2	NA	TRBJ2-5	17	TRBD2	CASSLGVKREGQETQYF	TGTGCCAGCAGTCTTGGGGTTAAGCGGGAGGGCCAAGAGACCCAGTACTTC
TRBV6-5	NA	TRBJ1-4	12	NA	CASSYGGGVLFF	TGTGCCAGCAGTTACGGAGGGGGGGTCTTGTTTTTT
TRBV29-1	few	TRBJ1-1	10	NA	CSVDGLLAFF	TGCAGCGTTGATGGGCTCCTAGCTTTCTTT
TRBV6-6	NA	TRBJ2-7	12	NA	CASSRQGSEQYF	TGTGCCAGCAGCCGCCAGGGATCCGAGCAGTACTTC
TRBV10-1	NA	TRBJ1-2	16	TRBD1	CASSESTGQGVNGYTF	TGCGCCAGCAGTGAGTCGACGGGGCAGGGGGTGAATGGCTACACCTTC
TRBV28	NA	TRBJ2-1	15	NA	CASSSDRSSYNEQFF	TGTGCCAGCAGCAGTGACAGGAGCTCCTACAATGAGCAGTTCTTC
TRBV6-5	NA	TRBJ1-1	14	TRBD1	CASRMDRTNTEAFF	TGTGCCAGCAGAATGGACAGGACGAACACTGAAGCTTTCTTT
TRBV6-6	NA	TRBJ2-7	13	NA	CATLDGSSYEQYF	TGTGCCACCCTGGATGGGAGCTCCTACGAGCAGTACTTC
TRBV5-4	once	TRBJ2-1	16	NA	CASSRRGLPSSNEQFF	TGTGCCAGCAGCCGTCGAGGACTCCCCTCGTCCAATGAGCAGTTCTTC
TRBV19	once	TRBJ2-4	13	TRBD1	CASSITRTGEVWF	TGTGCCAGTAGTATCACGCGGACAGGGGAGGTATGGTTC
TRBV14	NA	TRBJ2-1	19	TRBD2	CASSQGKRENPSSYNEQFF	TGTGCCAGCAGCCAGGGTAAGCGGGAGAACCCTAGCTCCTACAATGAGCAGTTCTTC
TRBV5-1	NA	TRBJ1-3	15	TRBD1	CASSSTGEAGNTIYF	TGCGCCAGCAGCTCGACAGGGGAGGCTGGAAACACCATATATTTT
TRBV7-9	NA	TRBJ2-3	14	TRBD1	CASSLQGATDTQYF	TGTGCCAGCAGCTTGCAGGGGGCTACAGATACGCAGTATTTT
TRBV4-1	NA	TRBJ2-7	17	NA	CASSQAGVSGSSYEQYF	TGCGCCAGCAGCCAAGCGGGAGTTAGCGGTAGCTCCTACGAGCAGTACTTC
TRBV7-3	NA	TRBJ1-1	15	TRBD1	CASSLKTGGYTEAFF	TGTGCCAGCAGCCTAAAGACAGGGGGGTACACTGAAGCTTTCTTT
TRBV19	once	TRBJ2-5	15	TRBD1	CASSAGQGVEETQYF	TGTGCCAGTAGTGCGGGACAGGGTGTGGAAGAGACCCAGTACTTC
TRBV10-1	NA	TRBJ1-1	15	TRBD1	CASSRDRRDDTEAFF	TGCGCCAGCAGCAGGGACAGGCGTGACGACACTGAAGCTTTCTTT
TRBV29-1	NA	TRBJ2-7	14	TRBD2	CSVLRDYPYYEQYF	TGCAGCGTGCTCCGGGACTACCCTTACTACGAGCAGTACTTC
TRBV19	NA	TRBJ1-1	14	NA	CASSWFSGLAEAFF	TGTGCCAGTAGTTGGTTTTCCGGGTTGGCTGAAGCTTTCTTT
TRBV5-1	NA	TRBJ2-5	16	TRBD2	CASSSGLAGVSETQYF	TGCGCCAGCAGCTCGGGACTAGCGGGAGTGTCAGAGACCCAGTACTTC
TRBV5-1	NA	TRBJ2-1	15	NA	CASSPQDRTYNEQFF	TGCGCCAGCAGCCCCCAAGACAGGACCTACAATGAGCAGTTCTTC
TRBV5-4	NA	TRBJ1-2	14	TRBD1	CASSLAEGAGGYTF	TGTGCCAGCAGCCTCGCGGAGGGGGCGGGGGGCTACACCTTC
TRBV11-2	NA	TRBJ2-4	14	TRBD2	CASSLGGASGRQYF	TGTGCCAGCAGCTTAGGTGGAGCCAGCGGGAGGCAGTACTTC
TRBV2	NA	TRBJ2-2	15	TRBD1	CASVRTGAGTGELFF	TGTGCCAGCGTTCGGACAGGGGCGGGAACCGGGGAGCTGTTTTTT
TRBV28	NA	TRBJ2-7	14	TRBD1	CASGGGQGLHEQYF	TGTGCCAGCGGCGGGGGACAGGGACTCCACGAGCAGTACTTC
TRBV6-4	NA	TRBJ2-1	12	NA	CASSDSGAEQFF	TGTGCCAGCAGTGACTCGGGGGCTGAGCAGTTCTTC
TRBV4-1	NA	TRBJ2-7	16	TRBD1	CASSQVARQGIHEQYF	TGCGCCAGCAGCCAAGTCGCGAGACAGGGTATCCACGAGCAGTACTTC
TRBV28	NA	TRBJ2-1	17	TRBD2	CASSSPGTSGRQNEQFF	TGTGCCAGCAGCAGTCCCGGGACTAGCGGGAGACAGAATGAGCAGTTCTTC
TRBV11-3	NA	TRBJ2-3	19	TRBD2	CASSSGGFLGSGSTDTQYF	TGTGCCAGCAGCTCAGGAGGTTTTCTCGGTAGCGGGAGTACAGATACGCAGTATTTT
TRBV6-1	NA	TRBJ1-4	16	NA	CASSDFSQATNEKLFF	TGTGCCAGCAGTGATTTTTCGCAGGCAACTAATGAAAAACTGTTTTTT
TRBV28	NA	TRBJ2-7	14	TRBD1	CASSFWDRIYEQYF	TGTGCCAGCAGTTTTTGGGACAGGATCTACGAGCAGTACTTC
TRBV28	NA	TRBJ2-5	17	TRBD2	CASSPFPFRGREETQYF	TGTGCCAGCAGTCCTTTCCCTTTTCGAGGGAGGGAAGAGACCCAGTACTTC
TRBV6-1	NA	TRBJ2-1	15	TRBD2	CASNPGLAGYNEQFF	TGTGCCAGCAATCCGGGACTAGCGGGATACAATGAGCAGTTCTTC
TRBV6-5	NA	TRBJ1-2	13	NA	CASRGQFYYGYTF	TGTGCCAGCAGAGGACAGTTTTACTATGGCTACACCTTC
TRBV6-1	NA	TRBJ1-5	12	NA	CASSEGAPPQHF	TGTGCCAGCAGTGAGGGGGCCCCACCCCAGCATTTT
TRBV5-1	once	TRBJ2-5	14	NA	CASSLIQNPETQYF	TGCGCCAGCAGCTTAATACAGAACCCGGAGACCCAGTACTTC
TRBV10-3	NA	TRBJ2-1	12	NA	CAISKRTSEQFF	TGTGCCATCTCTAAGCGGACGAGTGAGCAGTTCTTC